This T cell receptor beta chain was captured in a study of T cell responses to AZD1222 COVID-19 vaccine. TCRdb's table, derived via immunoSEQ multiplex PCR, lists solely in-frame clones and lacks some. The sample lists more than 95,000 clones, 93% occurring once. Study-wide results and caveats: Seropositive AZD1222 recipients at baseline numbered only 5 to 7. Unmutated variant regions reportedly attract nearly half of all spike-specific TCRs. Regions 160-218 and 743-854 held dominance among vaccine-associated CD4 TCRs, which spanned spike.

About this clone: Antigen: not known.

CDR1 is MNHNS, CDR2 SASEGT, per germline. The CDR3 runs to 16 residues. V lost 2 bases, J lost 6 bases, and 16 bases lay in between. This receptor was identified in an adult in good health. The sequencing here drew on peripheral blood, taken on day 0 of AZD1222 vaccination. The V call is TRBV6-1, the J call TRBJ1-4, with a tentative D call TRBD1 (5 bases). The DNA for the CDR3 is TGTGCCAGCAGTGAATTTCCTGCAGGGAGGGATGAAAAACTGTTTTTT. Amino acids: CASSEFPAGRDEKLFF.